This T cell receptor (beta chain) was recovered during a study of blood T cell repertoires in COVID-19. Using immunoSEQ multiplex PCR, the repertoire was profiled, and TCRdb retains in-frame clones only, with some absent. The sample carries roughly 410,000 clones, approximately 89% recorded once. CDR3 size: 15 residues. CDR1 is MNHEY, CDR2 SMNVEV, per germline (reference sequence). V dropped 3 bases and J dropped 6 bases, with 15 bases sitting between them. This clonotype was sampled from a woman in her thirties or forties with COVID-19, enrolled during active disease. The chain recombines TRBV27 with TRBJ2-1, with a weak D call TRBD2 (6 bases). Material for sequencing was peripheral blood. This chain's CDR3 is CASSFRDGGRNEQFF. The CDR3 DNA reads as TGTGCCAGCAGTTTTCGGGACGGGGGACGCAATGAGCAGTTCTTC.